The rows below give T cell receptor beta chains drawn from one sample of a study of Graves' ophthalmopathy and Graves' hyperthyroidism. TCRdb used MiXCR to reprocess the multiplex PCR reads, holding one entry per CDR3 protein. The data show 300,000 or so distinct CDR3 sequences, roughly 16% seen once. The sample comprised peripheral blood. The receptors shown here come from an adult man with Graves' ophthalmopathy. The conserved cysteine and the conserved F or W are not part of the CDR3 here.

v_gene,j_gene,CDR3aa
TRBV7-3,TRBJ2-5,ASSLDRAAETQY
TRBV20-1,TRBJ2-7,SAVLLRDNEQY
TRBV13,TRBJ2-7,ASSSALAGETSYEQY
TRBV6-5,TRBJ2-2,ASSYSGDLVDTGELF
TRBV6-5,TRBJ1-3,ASSTTGSGNTIY
TRBV20-1,TRBJ2-5,SASGGREETQY
TRBV7-6,TRBJ1-2,ASSLSIRAADGYT
TRBV2,TRBJ1-1,ASSGTGGRGTEAF
TRBV12-3/TRBV12-4,TRBJ2-2,ASTPGPWAGELF
TRBV5-1,TRBJ2-7,ASRDQVYEQY
TRBV2,TRBJ2-7,ASSDPQRGGFGSYEQY
TRBV3-1,TRBJ1-1,ASSQTGLPTEAF
TRBV5-1,TRBJ2-7,ASSFGLAGVPEQY
TRBV24-1,TRBJ2-2,ATSKLGLSNTGELF
TRBV30,TRBJ2-7,AWSEQGATY
TRBV3-1,TRBJ1-3,ASSHRDRGRGDTIY
TRBV12-3/TRBV12-4,TRBJ1-2,ASVNRGDGYT
TRBV6-1,TRBJ1-1,ASRDHGGIAEAF
TRBV4-1,TRBJ2-4,ASSPSMALAKNIQY
TRBV11-1,TRBJ1-6,ASSLGPRGASPLH
TRBV7-3,TRBJ2-4,ASSSGTKNIQY
TRBV6-5,TRBJ1-2,ASSYSGQKYGYT
TRBV6-2/TRBV6-3,TRBJ2-5,ASSYFSTTQY
TRBV19,TRBJ1-2,ASRPVRANYGYT
TRBV6-2/TRBV6-3,TRBJ2-7,ASSPFTGLRYEQY
TRBV30,TRBJ2-7,AWGAGTSSYEQY
TRBV5-1,TRBJ1-1,ASSFGFTAMNTEAF
TRBV6-1,TRBJ1-5,ASEGASNQPQH
TRBV18,TRBJ2-5,ASSPPSHREETQY
TRBV30,TRBJ2-7,AWSVGQGEQY
TRBV12-3/TRBV12-4,TRBJ2-5,ASRAPLSTQY
TRBV20-1,TRBJ1-5,SAKETGGGQPQH
TRBV6-1,TRBJ1-2,ASSEAFTYGYTFGSGYT
TRBV20-1,TRBJ2-5,SARDQDARRETQY
TRBV11-2,TRBJ2-5,ASSSEFKETQY
TRBV15,TRBJ2-7,ATSGGGGTGRNEQY
TRBV2,TRBJ2-5,ASSDPETQY
TRBV7-9,TRBJ1-2,ASSFSGTNYGYT
TRBV6-4,TRBJ2-2,ASSDSYATGELF
TRBV11-2,TRBJ2-7,ASSLVYNPLYEQY
TRBV5-1,TRBJ1-2,ASSLYGSGFT
TRBV30,TRBJ2-2,AWRRGVDGELF
TRBV18,TRBJ2-6,ASSPRSDRIVGANVLT
TRBV12-3/TRBV12-4,TRBJ1-1,ASSSRGVNTEAF
TRBV6-2/TRBV6-3,TRBJ1-1,ASSYVPGHRGQNTEAF
TRBV20-1,TRBJ1-1,SARVDSLLNTEAF
TRBV3-1,TRBJ2-5,ASSQTESQETQY
TRBV20-1,TRBJ2-5,SARGGAGETQY
TRBV27,TRBJ2-2,ASSFFHGAGELF
TRBV29-1,TRBJ1-1,SVTGGGMNTEAF